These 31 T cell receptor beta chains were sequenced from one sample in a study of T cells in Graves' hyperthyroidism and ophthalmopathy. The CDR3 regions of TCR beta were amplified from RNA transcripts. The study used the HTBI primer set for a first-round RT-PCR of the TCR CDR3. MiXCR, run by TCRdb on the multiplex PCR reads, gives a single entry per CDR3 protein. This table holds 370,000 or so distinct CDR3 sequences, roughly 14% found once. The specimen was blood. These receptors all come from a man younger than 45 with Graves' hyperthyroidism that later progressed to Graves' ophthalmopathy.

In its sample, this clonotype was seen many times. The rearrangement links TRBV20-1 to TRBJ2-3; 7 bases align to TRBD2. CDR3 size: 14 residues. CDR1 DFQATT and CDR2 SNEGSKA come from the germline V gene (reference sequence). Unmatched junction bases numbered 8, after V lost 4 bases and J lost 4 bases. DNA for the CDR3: TGCAGTGCTATTGGCGGCGGGGGACCAGATACGCAGTATTTT. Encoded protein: CSAIGGGGPDTQYF.

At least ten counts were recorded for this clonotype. The DNA of the CDR3 is TGTGCCAGCAGTTTCACAGACAACCAGCCCCAGCATTTT. Amino acid sequence: CASSFTDNQPQHF. The chain couples TRBV6-2 or TRBV6-3 to TRBJ1-5; D unclear. Deletions cut 4 bases from V and 7 bases from J, with 11 bases between. This CDR3 has 13 amino acids. CDR1 is MNHEY and CDR2 is SVGEGT in the germline V gene.

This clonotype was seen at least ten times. CDR3 DNA: TGTGCCAGCAGCCGGGCCGTGGACACTGAAGCTTTCTTT. It translates to CASSRAVDTEAFF. The chain couples TRBV7-3 to TRBJ1-1; the D is unclear. Between the trimmed V and J ends, which lost 5 bases and 3 bases, there was a span of 10 bases. From germline, CDR1 is SGHTA and CDR2 FQGTGA. The CDR3 runs to 13 residues. The whole variable domain, filled in from reference TRBV7-3 and TRBJ1-1, reads GAGVSQTPSNKVTEKGKYVELRCDPISGHTALYWYRQSLGQGPEFLIYFQGTGAADDSGLPNDRFFAVRPEGSVSTLKIQRTERGDSAVYLCASSRAVDTEAFFGQGTRLTVV.

The CDR3 spells CASSYLFGSGANVLTF. In nucleotides, the CDR3 is TGTGCCAGCAGTTACTTGTTCGGCTCTGGGGCCAACGTCCTGACTTTC. The chain has TRBV6-5 and TRBJ2-6; D remains ambiguous. V lost 1 base and J 0 bases, leaving 7 bases between the germline ends. From germline, CDR1 is MNHEY and CDR2 SVGAGI. The CDR3 spans 16 residues.

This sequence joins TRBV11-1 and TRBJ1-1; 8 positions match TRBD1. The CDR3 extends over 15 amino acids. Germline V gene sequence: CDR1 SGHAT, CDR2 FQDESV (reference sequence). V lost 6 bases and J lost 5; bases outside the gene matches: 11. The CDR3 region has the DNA TGTGCCAGCAGTTTCCGGGACAGGATTGGGACTGAAGCTTTCTTT. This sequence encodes CASSFRDRIGTEAFF.

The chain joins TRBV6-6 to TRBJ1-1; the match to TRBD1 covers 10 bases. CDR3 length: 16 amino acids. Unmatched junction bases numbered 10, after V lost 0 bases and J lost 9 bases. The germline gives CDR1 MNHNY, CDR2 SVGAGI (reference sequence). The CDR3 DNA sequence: TGTGCCAGCAGTTACTCCTCGGGACAGGGGACGGGAAAAGCTTTCTTT. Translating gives CASSYSSGQGTGKAFF.

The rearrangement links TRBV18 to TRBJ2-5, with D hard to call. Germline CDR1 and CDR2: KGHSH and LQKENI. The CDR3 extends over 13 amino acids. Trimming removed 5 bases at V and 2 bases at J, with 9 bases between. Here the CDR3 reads CASSGQQQETQYF. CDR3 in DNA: TGTGCCAGCTCAGGGCAGCAACAAGAGACCCAGTACTTC. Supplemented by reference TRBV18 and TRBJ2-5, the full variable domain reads NAGVMQNPRHLVRRRGQEARLRCSPMKGHSHVYWYRQLPEEGLKFMVYLQKENIIDESGMPKERFSAEFPKEGPSILRIQQVVRGDSAAYFCASSGQQQETQYFGPGTRLLVL.

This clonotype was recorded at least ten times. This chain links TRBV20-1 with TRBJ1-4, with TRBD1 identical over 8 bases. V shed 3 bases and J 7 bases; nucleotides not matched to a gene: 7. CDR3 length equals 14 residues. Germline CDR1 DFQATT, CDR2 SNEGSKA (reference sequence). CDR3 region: CSASPGGLGEKLFF. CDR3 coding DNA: TGCAGTGCTAGTCCAGGGGGCCTGGGTGAAAAACTGTTTTTT.

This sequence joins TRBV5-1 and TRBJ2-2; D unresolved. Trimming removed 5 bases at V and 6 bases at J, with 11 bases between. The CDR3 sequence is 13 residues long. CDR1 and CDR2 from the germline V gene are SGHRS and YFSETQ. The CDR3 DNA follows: TGCGCCAGCAGACAAGGAAGTTCCGGGGAGCTGTTTTTT. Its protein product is CASRQGSSGELFF.

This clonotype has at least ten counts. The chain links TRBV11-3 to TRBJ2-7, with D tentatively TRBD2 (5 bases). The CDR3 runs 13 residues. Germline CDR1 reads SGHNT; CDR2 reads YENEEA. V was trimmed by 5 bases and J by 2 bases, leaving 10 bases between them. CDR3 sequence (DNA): TGTGCCAGCAGCCCCGGGATTACCTACGAGCAGTACTTC. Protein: CASSPGITYEQYF.

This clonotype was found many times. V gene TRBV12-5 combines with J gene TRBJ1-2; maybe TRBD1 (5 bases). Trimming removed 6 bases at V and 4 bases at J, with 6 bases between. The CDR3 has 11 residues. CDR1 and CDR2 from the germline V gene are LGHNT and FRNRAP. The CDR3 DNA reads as TGTGCTAGTGGCCAGGGCTATGGCTACACCTTC. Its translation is CASGQGYGYTF.

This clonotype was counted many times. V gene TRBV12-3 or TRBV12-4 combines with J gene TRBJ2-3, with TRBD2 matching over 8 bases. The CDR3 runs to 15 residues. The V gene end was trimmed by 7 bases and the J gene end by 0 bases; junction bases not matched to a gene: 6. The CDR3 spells CASKKTSESTDTQYF. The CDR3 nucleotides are TGTGCCAGCAAGAAGACTAGCGAGAGCACAGATACGCAGTATTTT.

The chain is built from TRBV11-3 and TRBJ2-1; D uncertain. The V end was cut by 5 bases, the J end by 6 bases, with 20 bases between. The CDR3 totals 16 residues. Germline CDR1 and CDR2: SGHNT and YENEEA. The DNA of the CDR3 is TGTGCCAGCAGCACTCTAACCGGACCCAAGGGCAATGAGCAGTTCTTC. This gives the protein CASSTLTGPKGNEQFF.

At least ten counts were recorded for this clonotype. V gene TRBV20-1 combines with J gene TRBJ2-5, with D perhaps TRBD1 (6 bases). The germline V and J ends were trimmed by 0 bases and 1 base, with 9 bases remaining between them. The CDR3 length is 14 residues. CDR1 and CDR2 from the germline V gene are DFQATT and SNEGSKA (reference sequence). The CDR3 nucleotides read TGCAGTGCTAGAGAATTGGGGGCCCAAGAGACCCAGTACTTC. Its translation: CSARELGAQETQYF.

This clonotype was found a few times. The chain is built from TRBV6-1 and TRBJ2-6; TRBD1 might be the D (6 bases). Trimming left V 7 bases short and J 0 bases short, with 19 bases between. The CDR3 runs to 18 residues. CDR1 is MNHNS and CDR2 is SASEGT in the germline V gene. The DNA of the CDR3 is TGTGCCAGCAAGCGGTCTGGACAGTGGCTCTCTGGGGCCAACGTCCTGACTTTC. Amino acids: CASKRSGQWLSGANVLTF.

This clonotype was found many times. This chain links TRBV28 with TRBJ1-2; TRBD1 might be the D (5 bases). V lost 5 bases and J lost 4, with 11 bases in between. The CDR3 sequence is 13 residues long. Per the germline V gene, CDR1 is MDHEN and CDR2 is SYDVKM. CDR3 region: CASSGAGFYGYTF. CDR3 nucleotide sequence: TGTGCCAGCAGTGGGGCAGGATTCTATGGCTACACCTTC.

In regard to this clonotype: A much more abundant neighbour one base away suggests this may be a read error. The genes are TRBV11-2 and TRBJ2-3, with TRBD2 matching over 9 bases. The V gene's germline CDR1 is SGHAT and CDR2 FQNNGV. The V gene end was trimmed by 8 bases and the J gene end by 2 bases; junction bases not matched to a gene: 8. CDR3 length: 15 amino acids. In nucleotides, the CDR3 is TGTGCCAGCGGCCCCGGGACTAGCTCCACAGATACGCAGTATTTT. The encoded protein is CASGPGTSSTDTQYF.

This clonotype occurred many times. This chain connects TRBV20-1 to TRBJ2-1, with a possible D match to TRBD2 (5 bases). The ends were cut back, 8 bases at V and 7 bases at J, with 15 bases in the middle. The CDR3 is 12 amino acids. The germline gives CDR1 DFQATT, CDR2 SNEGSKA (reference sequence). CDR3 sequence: CSHEGLINEQFF. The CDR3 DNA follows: TGCAGTCACGAGGGCTTGATAAATGAGCAGTTCTTC.

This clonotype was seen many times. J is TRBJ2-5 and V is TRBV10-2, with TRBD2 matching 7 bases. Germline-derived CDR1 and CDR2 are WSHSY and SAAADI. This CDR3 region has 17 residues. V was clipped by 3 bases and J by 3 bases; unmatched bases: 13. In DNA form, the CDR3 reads TGCGCCAGCAGTGACTTTTTAGGAGGGCTAGCGGAAGAGACCCAGTACTTC. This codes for CASSDFLGGLAEETQYF.

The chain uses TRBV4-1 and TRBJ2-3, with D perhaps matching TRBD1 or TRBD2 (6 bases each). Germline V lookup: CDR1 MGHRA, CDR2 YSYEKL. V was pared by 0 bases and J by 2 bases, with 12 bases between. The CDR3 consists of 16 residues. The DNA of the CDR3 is TGCGCCAGCAGCCAAGAGACGGGGGCCAACACAGATACGCAGTATTTT. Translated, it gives CASSQETGANTDTQYF.

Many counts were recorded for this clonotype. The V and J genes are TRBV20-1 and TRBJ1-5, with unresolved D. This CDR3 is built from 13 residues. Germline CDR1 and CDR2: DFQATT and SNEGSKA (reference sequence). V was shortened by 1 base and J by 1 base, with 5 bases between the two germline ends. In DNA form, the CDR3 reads TGCAGTGCTAGAGTTGAGAGCAATCAGCCCCAGCATTTT. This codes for CSARVESNQPQHF.

DNA of the CDR3: TGTGCCAGCAGTTTAGAGACCGGGGGCGGGGAGCTGTTTTTT. Protein: CASSLETGGGELFF. The chain carries TRBV12-3 or TRBV12-4 and TRBJ2-2; D perhaps matches TRBD2 (6 bases). V shed 1 base and J shed 7 bases, with 10 bases lying between them. The CDR3 has 14 amino acids.

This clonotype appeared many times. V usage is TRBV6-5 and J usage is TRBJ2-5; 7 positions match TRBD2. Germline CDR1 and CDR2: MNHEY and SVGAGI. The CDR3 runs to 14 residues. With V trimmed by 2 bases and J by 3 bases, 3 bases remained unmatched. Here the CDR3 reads CASSYGSGEETQYF. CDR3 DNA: TGTGCCAGCAGTTACGGCAGCGGGGAAGAGACCCAGTACTTC.

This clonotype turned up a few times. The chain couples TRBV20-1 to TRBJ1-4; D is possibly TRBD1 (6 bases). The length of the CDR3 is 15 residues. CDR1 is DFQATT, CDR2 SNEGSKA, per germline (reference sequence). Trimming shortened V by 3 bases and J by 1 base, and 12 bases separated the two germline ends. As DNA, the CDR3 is TGCAGTGCTAGGGCACAGGGACAAACTAATGAAAAACTGTTTTTT. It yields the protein CSARAQGQTNEKLFF.

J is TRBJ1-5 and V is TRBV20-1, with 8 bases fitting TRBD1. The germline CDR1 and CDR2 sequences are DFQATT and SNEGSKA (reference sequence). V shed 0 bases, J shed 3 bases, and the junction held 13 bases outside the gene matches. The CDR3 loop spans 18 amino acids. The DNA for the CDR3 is TGCAGTGCTAGAGAGCGAAACCTCCCGGGACAGGTCAATCAGCCCCAGCATTTT. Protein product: CSARERNLPGQVNQPQHF.

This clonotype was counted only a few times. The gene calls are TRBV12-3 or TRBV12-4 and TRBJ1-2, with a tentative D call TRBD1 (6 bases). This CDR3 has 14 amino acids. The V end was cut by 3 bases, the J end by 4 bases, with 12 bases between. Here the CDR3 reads CASSFEQGVYGYTF. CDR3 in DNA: TGTGCCAGCAGTTTTGAACAGGGAGTCTATGGCTACACCTTC.

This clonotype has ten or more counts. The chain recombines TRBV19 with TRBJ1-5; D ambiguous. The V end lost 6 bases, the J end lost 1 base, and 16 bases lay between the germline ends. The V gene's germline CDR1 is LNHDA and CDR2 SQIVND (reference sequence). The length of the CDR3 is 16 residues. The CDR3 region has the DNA TGTGCCAGTAGCCTTAACTCATGGAGGAGCAATCAGCCCCAGCATTTT. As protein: CASSLNSWRSNQPQHF.

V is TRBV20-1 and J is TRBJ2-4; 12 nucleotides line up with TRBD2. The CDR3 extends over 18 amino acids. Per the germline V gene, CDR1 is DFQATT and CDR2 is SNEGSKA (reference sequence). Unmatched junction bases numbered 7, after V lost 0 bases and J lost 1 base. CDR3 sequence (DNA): TGCAGTGCTAGAGATCCTAGCGGGGGGGACGGGGCCAAAAACATTCAGTACTTC. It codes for CSARDPSGGDGAKNIQYF.

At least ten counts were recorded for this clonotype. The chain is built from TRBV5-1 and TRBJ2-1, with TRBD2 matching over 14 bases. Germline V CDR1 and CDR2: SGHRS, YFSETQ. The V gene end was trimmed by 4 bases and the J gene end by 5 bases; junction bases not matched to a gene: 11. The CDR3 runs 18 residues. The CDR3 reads CASSLWTSGGPRDNEQFF. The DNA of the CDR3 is TGCGCCAGCAGCCTCTGGACTAGCGGGGGGCCAAGGGACAATGAGCAGTTCTTC.

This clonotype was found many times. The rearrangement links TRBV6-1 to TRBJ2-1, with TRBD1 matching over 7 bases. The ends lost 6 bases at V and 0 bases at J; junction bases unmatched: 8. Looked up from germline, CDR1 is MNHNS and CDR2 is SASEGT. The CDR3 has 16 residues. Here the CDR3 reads CASRPTGQSSYNEQFF. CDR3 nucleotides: TGTGCCAGCAGGCCGACGGGACAGAGCTCCTACAATGAGCAGTTCTTC.

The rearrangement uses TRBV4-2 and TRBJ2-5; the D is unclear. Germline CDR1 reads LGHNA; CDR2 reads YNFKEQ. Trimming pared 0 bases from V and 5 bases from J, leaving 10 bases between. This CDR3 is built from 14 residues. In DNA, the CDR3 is TGTGCCAGCAGCCAAGATATAGGTCAGGAGACCCAGTACTTC. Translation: CASSQDIGQETQYF.